One sample yielded the 6 T cell receptor beta chains listed below, sequenced in a study of T cell responses to AZD1222 COVID-19 vaccine. Only in-frame clones appear in the TCRdb table, and some are missing; sequencing was by immunoSEQ multiplex PCR. Found here are around 260,000 clones, 85% to 95% of them singletons; the top ten hold approximately 0.52%. The sequencing used peripheral blood, collected on day 0 of AZD1222 vaccination. The receptor source for this set is an adult in good health.

The chain links TRBV3-1 (or the pseudogene TRBV3-2) to TRBJ2-3, with 7 bases lining up with TRBD2. V was pared by 1 base and J by 6 bases, with 4 bases of the junction left unmatched. Germline values: CDR1 LGHDT, CDR2 YNNKEL (reference sequence). The CDR3 consists of 14 residues. CDR3 DNA: TGTGCCAGCAGCCAAGGGGCGGGAGAGGATACGCAGTATTTT. This codes for CASSQGAGEDTQYF.

The chain employs TRBV4-1 and TRBJ2-3; weak D call: TRBD2 (6 bases). Looked up from germline, CDR1 is MGHRA and CDR2 is YSYEKL. V lost 5 bases, J lost 5 bases, and 14 bases lay in between. The CDR3 is made up of 14 amino acids. The CDR3 bases are TGCGCCAGCAGCTCGCGTCCGGGGGTAGATACGCAGTATTTT. It is translated as CASSSRPGVDTQYF.

This chain links TRBV11-2 with TRBJ2-7, with D possibly TRBD2 on 6 matching bases. V lost 5 bases to trimming and J lost 1 base, with 15 bases between them. Germline V gene data show CDR1 as SGHAT and CDR2 as FQNNGV. This CDR3 region has 15 residues. The CDR3 sequence: CASSEGLLGSYEQYF. The CDR3 DNA reads as TGTGCCAGCAGCGAGGGACTTCTCGGTTCCTACGAGCAGTACTTC.

The chain joins TRBV2 to TRBJ2-7, with TRBD2 as a possible D gene (5 bases). Trimming stripped 6 bases from V and 3 bases from J, with 12 bases between. The CDR3 has 13 amino acids. The germline V gene encodes CDR1 SNHLY and CDR2 FYNNEI. In DNA, the CDR3 is TGTGCCAGCAGGCGGGCCTTCCTCTACGAGCAGTACTTC. Translating it yields CASRRAFLYEQYF.

In DNA form, the CDR3 reads TGTGCCAGCAGCCAAGATCATCCGGGACAGCACTATAATTCACCCCTCCACTTT. This sequence encodes CASSQDHPGQHYNSPLHF. The chain employs TRBV3-1 (or the pseudogene TRBV3-2) and TRBJ1-6; TRBD1 agrees at 7 bases. The germline CDR1 and CDR2 sequences are LGHDT and YNNKEL (reference sequence). The CDR3 has 18 residues. The V and J ends lost 0 bases and 3 bases, in that order; junction bases with no gene match: 8.

This chain links TRBV10-2 with TRBJ2-5, with 7 positions matching TRBD2. The CDR3 loop spans 16 amino acids. Germline V lookup: CDR1 WSHSY, CDR2 SAAADI. V was clipped by 2 bases and J by 2 bases; unmatched bases: 8. The CDR3 region is CASSEPIRDYQETQYF. Here the CDR3 DNA reads TGCGCCAGCAGTGAGCCCATCCGGGACTATCAAGAGACCCAGTACTTC.